This T cell receptor beta chain was recorded in a study of blood T cell dynamics during melanoma immunotherapy. V lost 3 bases and J lost 6; bases outside the gene matches: 8. The CDR3 has 15 amino acids. Germline CDR1 SGHKS, CDR2 YYEKEE (reference sequence). Time point here: pre-treatment baseline. Samples come from before therapy and from week 3 after the first blockade cycle. Sequencing was performed with immunoSEQ multiplex PCR; in TCRdb, only in-frame clones are kept and a portion is missing. Found here are some 9,300 clones, 85% to 90% of them singletons; the top ten hold 32%. Sequencing was performed on blood, taken from a patient treated with checkpoint blockade. The TCR comes from a human donor with melanoma. V usage is TRBV5-5 and J usage is TRBJ2-7; TRBD1 agrees at 11 bases. The CDR3 here is CASSSPGQGVTEQYF. The CDR3 region has the DNA TGTGCCAGCAGCTCACCGGGACAGGGGGTTACCGAGCAGTACTTC.